Detailed here is one T cell receptor (beta chain). The germline CDR1 and CDR2 sequences are SGHRS and YFSETQ. V lost 0 bases and J 4 bases, leaving 17 bases between the germline ends. The CDR3 has 17 residues. Only in-frame clones appear in the TCRdb table, and some are missing; sequencing was by immunoSEQ multiplex PCR. The table lists 80,000 to 100,000 clones, about 89% of them singletons, with around 20% in the top ten. The sample belongs to a study of blood T cell repertoires in COVID-19. The clonotype originates from a human donor in a cohort sampled during active COVID-19. The chain is built from TRBV5-1 and TRBJ2-1; D possibly corresponds to TRBD2 (7 bases). Sequenced material: peripheral blood. CDR3 coding DNA: TGCGCCAGCAGCTTGGCCGGGGGGCGGGAGATATACAATGAGCAGTTCTTC. Protein product: CASSLAGGREIYNEQFF.